This paragraph covers one T cell receptor (beta chain) sequence. Authors' methods: Reference gene primer amplification in the assay estimated nucleated cell counts. TCRdb keeps only in-frame clones here, not all; method: immunoSEQ multiplex PCR. The DNA was the basis for D and trimming; V, J and clone size are from that table. The table has under 300,000 clones, about 81% seen once. This record comes from a study of blood T cell repertoires in COVID-19. Study details: Acute and convalescent COVID-19 samples came from the United States, Italy and Spain. PBMCs, B-cell-depleted T cells, or T cells were the source of the cDNA or gDNA that made up the material.

Those enrolled in Seattle joined during active infection and were followed longitudinally afterward. Trimming shortened V by 5 bases and J by 6 bases, and 10 bases separated the two germline ends. Germline CDR1 is SGHTA and CDR2 is FQGTGA. The CDR3 runs to 12 residues. The rearrangement uses TRBV7-3 and TRBJ1-1; D gene uncertain. The sequence was obtained from a human donor with COVID-19, enrolled during active disease. The donor label of this sample is uncertain. The specimen sequenced was peripheral blood. The CDR3 DNA reads as TGTGCCAGCAGCCCCAACGGTGCTGAAGCTTTCTTT. Translating it yields CASSPNGAEAFF. The whole variable domain, filled in from reference TRBV7-3 and TRBJ1-1, reads GAGVSQTPSNKVTEKGKYVELRCDPISGHTALYWYRQSLGQGPEFLIYFQGTGAADDSGLPNDRFFAVRPEGSVSTLKIQRTERGDSAVYLCASSPNGAEAFFGQGTRLTVV.